This TCR beta chain emerged from a study of cytomegalovirus exposure and HLA in healthy donors. General study findings and limits: Sequencing had likely introduced a cluster of highly shared sequence variants as an artifact. TCR beta sequences numbering under 20,000 were associated with HLA alleles at 0.05 false discovery rate in a later analysis. A list of 150 to 200 TCR beta chains associated with cytomegalovirus was given. A later analysis showed HLA-associated TCR beta chains outstripping equally common others in clonal expansion.

With respect to this clone: The antigen is unknown.

PCR involved 60 Vbeta and 13 Jbeta primers. Assay used: immunoSEQ multiplex PCR; TCRdb lists only in-frame clones, some missing. The repertoire consists of about 130,000 clones, with over 75% occurring once and the leading ten covering more than 1.5%. Trimming pared 5 bases from V and 5 bases from J, leaving 14 bases between. This CDR3 contains 14 residues. Germline assignment: CDR1 PRHDT and CDR2 FYEKMQ (reference sequence). The sequence derives from a boy aged 10-17 years in good health and CMV-seronegative. Sequencing used PBMCs. The V gene is TRBV13, the J gene TRBJ2-3; D possibly corresponds to TRBD2 (6 bases). The CDR3 sequence is CASSQSDGRDTQYF. CDR3 DNA: TGTGCCAGCAGCCAATCGGACGGGAGAGATACGCAGTATTTT.